The 32 T cell receptor beta chains reported below all come from one sample, sequenced in a study of cytomegalovirus exposure and HLA in healthy donors. A multiplex PCR was run with 60 Vbeta primers and 13 Jbeta primers. Repertoires were generated with immunoSEQ multiplex PCR, while TCRdb's copy carries only in-frame clones and drops some. The data show approximately 100,000 clones, over 9.5% seen once. Material for sequencing was PBMCs. Every receptor here comes from a man in his forties in good health and CMV-seropositive.

This clone came up a few times. The chain employs TRBV5-1 and TRBJ2-2; 8 bases agree with TRBD1. There are 17 residues in the CDR3. The trim removed 0 bases at V and 4 bases at J, leaving 8 bases unmatched. Germline values: CDR1 SGHRS, CDR2 YFSETQ. This chain's CDR3 is CASSLGTGLGLTGELFF. CDR3 bases: TGCGCCAGCAGCTTGGGGACAGGGTTAGGCCTCACCGGGGAGCTGTTTTTT.

This chain joins TRBV7-9 and TRBJ1-5, with D unclear. Germline CDR1 is SEHNR and CDR2 is FQNEAQ (reference sequence). V lost 5 bases to trimming and J lost 4 bases, with 6 bases between them. This CDR3 contains 12 residues. As DNA, the CDR3 is TGTGCCAGCAGCAATAGTAATCAGCCCCAGCATTTT. Residues: CASSNSNQPQHF.

This clone was picked up a small number of times. The rearrangement joins TRBV27 to TRBJ2-1; D is possibly TRBD2 (6 bases). V was trimmed by 5 bases and J by 6 bases, leaving 17 bases between them. CDR1 is MNHEY and CDR2 is SMNVEV in the germline V gene (reference sequence). The CDR3 is 15 amino acids. The CDR3 protein is CASSNRDSRPNEQFF. CDR3 nucleotides: TGTGCCAGCAGTAACCGGGACTCCCGGCCCAATGAGCAGTTCTTC.

This clone was counted a few times. The chain combines TRBV7-3 with TRBJ2-1; TRBD2 agrees at 9 bases. Trimming cost V 4 bases and J 2 bases; bases outside gene matches: 3. The CDR3 has 15 residues. Germline V gene data show CDR1 as SGHTA and CDR2 as FQGTGA. CDR3 loop: CASSSEREAYNEQFF. In DNA form, the CDR3 reads TGTGCCAGCAGCTCAGAGCGGGAGGCCTACAATGAGCAGTTCTTC.

The chain recombines TRBV27 with TRBJ2-1; the D gene is possibly TRBD1 (6 bases). CDR3 length equals 17 residues. The ends were cut back, 5 bases at V and 4 bases at J, with 21 bases in the middle. Germline V gene sequence: CDR1 MNHEY, CDR2 SMNVEV (reference sequence). CDR3 protein: CASSQFSSHQGYNEQFF. CDR3 sequence (DNA): TGTGCCAGCAGTCAATTCTCGTCCCACCAGGGGTACAATGAGCAGTTCTTC.

This sequence joins TRBV19 and TRBJ1-1; D gene ambiguous. V was cut by 6 bases and J by 2 bases, with 7 bases left in between. Germline CDR1 LNHDA, CDR2 SQIVND (reference sequence). The CDR3 consists of 12 residues. DNA for the CDR3: TGTGCCAGTAGCTACCTAAACACTGAAGCTTTCTTT. Translated: CASSYLNTEAFF.

The chain carries TRBV29-1 and TRBJ2-7; 12 bases agree with TRBD1. Germline assignment: CDR1 SQVTM and CDR2 ANQGSEA. V gave up 1 base and J gave up 4 bases; unmatched junction bases: 5. The CDR3 sequence is 15 residues long. CDR3 DNA sequence: TGCAGCGTTGAAGGGGGGACAGGGGGCAGATACGAGCAGTACTTC. Its protein product is CSVEGGTGGRYEQYF.

This clone was detected only a few times. V gene TRBV19 combines with J gene TRBJ2-3, with 8 bases aligning to TRBD2. Trimming at V came to 10 bases and at J to 4 bases, leaving 13 bases not matched to a gene. The CDR3 is 15 residues long. Germline loops: CDR1 LNHDA, CDR2 SQIVND (reference sequence). The DNA for the CDR3 is TGTGCCACAACCAGTGGAGCGGGGGTGGCAGATACGCAGTATTTT. It encodes CATTSGAGVADTQYF.

The CDR3 DNA sequence: TGTGCCAGCAGCGAGGGACTAGCGGGAGTAGCCCAGTACTTC. Encoded protein: CASSEGLAGVAQYF. The rearrangement uses TRBV9 and TRBJ2-5, with 14 bases matching TRBD2. Germline CDR1 and CDR2: SGDLS and YYNGEE. J was trimmed by 9 bases and V by 3 bases; bases with no gene match: 4. This CDR3 is 14 amino acids long.

V is TRBV7-2 and J is TRBJ2-1; possibly TRBD2 for D (5 bases). V lost 1 base to trimming and J lost 12 bases, with 10 bases between them. Germline V gene sequence: CDR1 SGHTA, CDR2 FQGNSA. The CDR3 has 12 amino acids. The CDR3 loop is CASSLGLARQFF. The CDR3 nucleotides read TGTGCCAGCAGCTTAGGCCTAGCACGGCAGTTCTTC.

V is TRBV13 and J is TRBJ1-5; tentatively, D is TRBD1 (6 bases). The V end lost 3 bases, the J end lost 2 bases, and 20 bases lay between the germline ends. Germline V gene lookup returns CDR1 PRHDT and CDR2 FYEKMQ (reference sequence). This CDR3 is built from 18 residues. CDR3 nucleotide sequence: TGTGCCAGCAGCTTCCGGGCCGTACAGGGACCCGGCAATCAGCCCCAGCATTTT. As protein: CASSFRAVQGPGNQPQHF.

The chain combines TRBV2 with TRBJ2-1; 13 bases match TRBD2. Germline loops: CDR1 SNHLY, CDR2 FYNNEI. The CDR3 spans 15 residues. Unmatched junction bases numbered 3, after V lost 6 bases and J lost 4 bases. The CDR3 loop is CASRPLAGGYNEQFF. CDR3 nucleotide sequence: TGTGCCAGCAGACCACTAGCGGGAGGGTACAATGAGCAGTTCTTC.

The rearrangement links TRBV27 to TRBJ2-1, with TRBD2 matching over 7 bases. CDR1 and CDR2 (germline): MNHEY, SMNVEV (reference sequence). CDR3 length: 15 residues. The trim removed 0 bases at V and 8 bases at J, leaving 7 bases unmatched. The CDR3 loop is CASSLSRGRVDEQFF. The CDR3 nucleotides read TGTGCCAGCAGTTTATCCAGAGGGAGGGTAGATGAGCAGTTCTTC.

The chain employs TRBV5-1 and TRBJ1-5, with 9 bases lining up with TRBD1. There are 16 residues in the CDR3. The germline V gene encodes CDR1 SGHRS and CDR2 YFSETQ. J lost 4 bases, V lost 1 base, and 6 bases had no gene match. This CDR3 reads CASSLTGGKGNQPQHF. Written as DNA, the CDR3 is TGCGCCAGCAGCTTGACAGGGGGCAAGGGAAATCAGCCCCAGCATTTT.

The rearrangement joins TRBV9 to TRBJ2-5; 7 positions match TRBD1. Germline CDR1 and CDR2: SGDLS and YYNGEE. This CDR3 has 16 residues. V was pared by 0 bases and J by 2 bases, with 7 bases of the junction left unmatched. CDR3 amino acids: CASSVGPQTGQETQYF. CDR3 nucleotides: TGTGCCAGCAGCGTAGGTCCCCAGACAGGGCAAGAGACCCAGTACTTC.

This clone appeared a few times. The rearrangement joins TRBV11-3 to TRBJ2-6; 7 nucleotides match TRBD1. With 2 bases clipped from V and 0 bases from J, the junction kept 7 bases outside the gene matches. Germline CDR1 and CDR2: SGHNT and YENEEA. The CDR3 runs 18 residues. The DNA for the CDR3 is TGTGCCAGCAGCTTACCAGGGACAGAACCCTCTGGGGCCAACGTCCTGACTTTC. Encoded protein: CASSLPGTEPSGANVLTF.

This clone occurred a few times. This chain links TRBV4-1 with TRBJ2-2; D remains unclear. The CDR3 spans 13 residues. V was trimmed by 0 bases and J by 7 bases, leaving 6 bases between them. The germline gives CDR1 MGHRA, CDR2 YSYEKL. The CDR3: CASSQEAYGELFF. In DNA, the CDR3 is TGCGCCAGCAGCCAAGAAGCATACGGGGAGCTGTTTTTT.

This sequence joins TRBV6-5 and TRBJ2-7, with D perhaps matching TRBD1 (7 bases). The germline V gene has CDR1 MNHEY and CDR2 SVGAGI. The CDR3 length is 15 residues. The germline V and J ends were trimmed by 2 bases and 5 bases, with 16 bases remaining between them. The CDR3 loop is CASSYQAGGLNEQYF. CDR3 DNA sequence: TGTGCCAGCAGTTACCAGGCAGGGGGGCTTAACGAGCAGTACTTC.

In its sample, this clone was seen a few times. The genes are TRBV4-1 and TRBJ2-3; D possibly corresponds to TRBD2 (6 bases). CDR3 length: 17 residues. Germline assignment: CDR1 MGHRA and CDR2 YSYEKL. With 0 bases removed from V and 4 bases from J, the gap between germline ends came to 17 bases. In nucleotides, the CDR3 is TGCGCCAGCAGCCAAGAGTATCGAGAGGGAGGCTCAGATACGCAGTATTTT. It specifies CASSQEYREGGSDTQYF.

This clone was observed a handful of times. The CDR3 spells CAIMGRSEGTEAFF. Here the CDR3 DNA reads TGTGCCATCATGGGCAGGTCTGAAGGAACTGAAGCTTTCTTT. The chain has TRBV10-3 and TRBJ1-1, with D hard to call. V was cut by 7 bases and J by 5 bases, with 17 bases left in between. Germline V gives CDR1 ENHRY, CDR2 SYGVKD. This CDR3 has 14 amino acids.

This clone was observed a handful of times. This sequence joins TRBV7-9 and TRBJ2-2, with 11 bases lining up with TRBD2. Germline trimming cut 6 bases from V and 5 bases from J; bases unmatched to any gene: 8. The germline V gene has CDR1 SEHNR and CDR2 FQNEAQ (reference sequence). This CDR3 has 16 amino acids. The CDR3: CASSPPGLAVTGELFF. In DNA form, the CDR3 reads TGTGCCAGCAGTCCTCCGGGACTAGCGGTTACCGGGGAGCTGTTTTTT.

The chain carries TRBV15 and TRBJ1-5; 8 nucleotides line up with TRBD1. Germline CDR1 LNHNV, CDR2 YYDKDF (reference sequence). This CDR3 has 15 amino acids. J gave up 7 bases and V 3 bases, and 8 bases lay outside the gene matches. CDR3 sequence reads: CATSRETGERQPQHF. In nucleotides, the CDR3 is TGTGCCACCAGCAGGGAGACAGGGGAAAGGCAGCCCCAGCATTTT.

The V gene is TRBV5-4, the J gene TRBJ2-6; 9 positions agree with TRBD1. CDR1 is SGHNT and CDR2 is YYREEE in the germline V gene (reference sequence). This CDR3 is built from 17 residues. With V trimmed by 4 bases and J by 1 base, 6 bases remained unmatched. The CDR3 loop is CASSPGQGESGANVLTF. The CDR3 DNA reads as TGTGCCAGCAGCCCGGGACAGGGTGAGTCTGGGGCCAACGTCCTGACTTTC.

This chain uses TRBV9 with TRBJ2-2; a weak D match, TRBD2 (5 bases). The CDR3 runs to 18 residues. The germline V gene encodes CDR1 SGDLS and CDR2 YYNGEE. Trimming removed 0 bases from V and 1 base from J, with 16 bases in between. Here the CDR3 reads CASSVGMIGGGNTGELFF. The CDR3 nucleotides are TGTGCCAGCAGCGTAGGAATGATTGGCGGAGGGAACACCGGGGAGCTGTTTTTT.

This clone was recorded a few times. V and J are TRBV27 and TRBJ1-4, with TRBD1 identical over 9 bases. The length of the CDR3 is 14 residues. Trimming took 3 bases from V and 10 from J; bases not matched to a gene: 6. CDR1 and CDR2 (germline): MNHEY, SMNVEV (reference sequence). The DNA of the CDR3 is TGTGCCAGCAGTTTCGGACAGGGGAGAGGAAAACTGTTTTTT. Translating it yields CASSFGQGRGKLFF.

The rearrangement uses TRBV28 and TRBJ2-7, with D perhaps TRBD2 (5 bases). This CDR3 region has 11 residues. The ends were cut back, 4 bases at V and 10 bases at J, with 11 bases in the middle. Germline CDR1 and CDR2: MDHEN and SYDVKM. The CDR3 is CASSYGGLQYF. The CDR3 DNA sequence: TGTGCCAGCAGTTACGGCGGACTTCAGTACTTC. Complete variable domain (other parts from reference TRBV28 and TRBJ2-7): DVKVTQSSRYLVKRTGEKVFLECVQDMDHENMFWYRQDPGLGLRLIYFSYDVKMKEKGDIPEGYSVSREKKERFSLILESASTNQTSMYLCASSYGGLQYFGPGTRLTVT.

This clone showed up many times. This rearrangement joins TRBV7-2 to TRBJ1-2, with TRBD1 matching over 8 bases. The CDR3 is made up of 15 amino acids. Germline lookup yields CDR1 SGHTA and CDR2 FQGNSA. The junction had 6 bases not matched to a gene; V was cut back by 2 bases and J by 4 bases. The CDR3 sequence is CASSLNQGAIYGYTF. The CDR3 region has the DNA TGTGCCAGCAGCTTAAACCAGGGGGCAATCTATGGCTACACCTTC.

This clone was found a few times. The rearrangement links TRBV6-5 to TRBJ2-1, with 7 nucleotides matching TRBD2. V was pared by 0 bases and J by 5 bases, with 4 bases of the junction left unmatched. Germline V gene sequence: CDR1 MNHEY, CDR2 SVGAGI. The CDR3 contains 15 residues. The CDR3: CASSYSAGEDNEQFF. The CDR3 DNA reads TGTGCCAGCAGTTACTCGGCGGGAGAAGACAATGAGCAGTTCTTC.

The chain is built from TRBV11-2 and TRBJ2-1; D uncertain. The CDR3 length is 12 residues. Germline V gene lookup returns CDR1 SGHAT and CDR2 FQNNGV. With 3 bases removed from V and 6 bases from J, the gap between germline ends came to 6 bases. The CDR3, as DNA: TGTGCCAGCAGCTTTACGGTCAATGAGCAGTTCTTC. It translates to CASSFTVNEQFF.

This clone was seen only a few times. The rearrangement uses TRBV4-3 and TRBJ1-2; 10 nucleotides align to TRBD1. V lost 0 bases, J lost 8 bases, and 9 bases stayed unmatched. Germline V gene data show CDR1 as LGHNA and CDR2 as YSLEER. The CDR3 loop spans 16 amino acids. The CDR3 DNA reads as TGCGCCAGCAGCCAAGATGCAGGACAGGGGGTTTCGGGCTACACCTTC. It specifies CASSQDAGQGVSGYTF.

Comment on this clone: Given the absence of the conserved phenylalanine or tryptophan at the CDR3 end, a read error is likely. The chain joins TRBV6-5 to TRBJ1-2, with D maybe TRBD1 (6 bases). The germline V and J ends were trimmed by 3 bases and 5 bases, with 10 bases remaining between them. This CDR3 contains 13 residues. Germline V gene lookup returns CDR1 MNHEY and CDR2 SVGAGI. The DNA for the CDR3 is TGTGCCAGCAGTTATGGACAGAGATATGGCTACACCTTA. It codes for CASSYGQRYGYTL.

The chain's CDR3 is CASSLPLTGAGANVLTF. In nucleotides, the CDR3 is TGTGCCAGTAGCCTACCTCTAACAGGGGCTGGGGCCAACGTCCTGACTTTC. V is TRBV19 and J is TRBJ2-6; 7 positions agree with TRBD1. Germline CDR1 and CDR2: LNHDA and SQIVND (reference sequence). This CDR3 is 17 amino acids long. With 6 bases clipped from V and 2 bases from J, the junction kept 10 bases outside the gene matches. Complete variable domain (other parts from reference TRBV19 and TRBJ2-6): DGGITQSPKYLFRKEGQNVTLSCEQNLNHDAMYWYRQDPGQGLRLIYYSQIVNDFQKGDIAEGYSVSREKKESFPLTVTSAQKNPTAFYLCASSLPLTGAGANVLTFGAGSRLTVL.